These 10 T cell receptor beta chains were sequenced from one sample in a study of beta chain features in type 1 diabetes. Study-wide results and limits: There was a moderate but significant shortening of TCRB CDR3s in all four CD4+ subsets of Type 1 diabetes patients.

These receptors lack a known antigen. Sequencing targeted expressed TCRB transcripts, as all isolated RNA had been reverse transcribed. The protocol was immunoSEQ multiplex PCR, while the TCRdb copy is restricted to in-frame clones and leaves out a portion. The sample shows 300,000 to 400,000 clones, 9.6% of them seen only once. The sequencing sample was made of central memory CD4+ T cells from blood. Receptors originate from a man younger than 40 with type 1 diabetes.

The table lists this clone with many counts. The V gene is TRBV28, the J gene TRBJ2-7; D may be TRBD1 (5 bases). V lost 8 bases to trimming and J lost 3 bases, with 14 bases between them. The CDR3 has 13 amino acids. In germline, CDR1 is MDHEN, CDR2 SYDVKM. CDR3 bases: TGTGCCAGCTCCGGAGACAGAAACTACGAGCAGTACTTC. Translated, it gives CASSGDRNYEQYF.

This clone was counted a few times. With a much larger clone just one base away, this may be a read error. The V and J genes are TRBV9 and TRBJ2-1; D not certain. Germline V gene lookup returns CDR1 SGDLS and CDR2 YYNGEE. V was clipped by 3 bases and J by 3 bases, with 4 bases between them. The CDR3 is 12 amino acids. The CDR3 sequence: CASSADYNEQFF. CDR3 coding DNA: TGTGCCAGCAGCGCGGACTACAATGAGCAGTTCTTC.

The chain carries TRBV6-5 and TRBJ2-1; weak D call: TRBD2 (6 bases). In germline, CDR1 is MNHEY, CDR2 SVGAGI. V was pared by 5 bases and J by 0 bases, with 11 bases between. This CDR3 comprises 15 residues. The CDR3: CASSLTGSSYNEQFF. The CDR3 nucleotides read TGTGCCAGCAGTCTCACCGGGAGCTCCTACAATGAGCAGTTCTTC.

This clone was counted at least ten times. This chain connects TRBV7-3 to TRBJ2-7; 13 bases agree with TRBD2. The germline gives CDR1 SGHTA, CDR2 FQGTGA. The CDR3 is made up of 14 amino acids. Losses at the gene ends were 4 bases for V and 4 bases for J; bases not matched to a gene: 1. The CDR3 nucleotides are TGTGCCAGCAGCTGGACTAGCGGGAGTTACGAGCAGTACTTC. It specifies CASSWTSGSYEQYF.

The genes are TRBV4-3 and TRBJ1-5; D is unclear. CDR3 size: 13 residues. Germline CDR1 reads LGHNA; CDR2 reads YSLEER. Between the trimmed V and J ends, which lost 0 bases and 5 bases, there was a span of 5 bases. The CDR3 nucleotides read TGCGCCAGCAGCCAAGAGGTGGATCAGCCCCAGCATTTT. This translates into CASSQEVDQPQHF.

This clone was found once. CDR3 sequence: CADGGLRYEQYF. The CDR3 DNA follows: TGTGCCGATGGGGGACTGCGCTACGAGCAGTACTTC. V and J are TRBV30 and TRBJ2-7; TRBD2 is a possible D gene (6 bases). V was shortened by 8 bases and J by 3 bases, with 14 bases between the two germline ends. The CDR3 is 12 residues long. Germline V gene lookup returns CDR1 GTSNPN and CDR2 SVGIG (reference sequence).

V usage is TRBV2 and J usage is TRBJ2-3; TRBD1 or TRBD2 may be the D gene (6 bases each). Trimming left V 10 bases short and J 8 bases short, with 34 bases between. Germline V gives CDR1 SNHLY, CDR2 FYNNEI. The CDR3 loop spans 18 amino acids. The CDR3 region is CATPGGTTLRGVRRTQYF. The CDR3 DNA follows: TGTGCCACCCCCGGCGGAACAACCTTGAGGGGGGTGCGGCGTACGCAGTATTTT.

The CDR3 DNA reads as TGCGCCAGCAGCCAACGGACAGAGAACACCGGGGAGCTGTTTTTT. It codes for CASSQRTENTGELFF. The chain recombines TRBV4-1 with TRBJ2-2; tentatively, D is TRBD1 (6 bases). Germline V lookup: CDR1 MGHRA, CDR2 YSYEKL. CDR3 length: 15 residues. Trimming took 2 bases from V and 1 from J, leaving 8 bases between them.

The CDR3 is CASSRQGSPYEQYF. CDR3 DNA: TGTGCCAGCAGCCGCCAGGGGTCCCCCTACGAGCAGTACTTC. V is TRBV5-4 and J is TRBJ2-7, with D tentatively TRBD1 (6 bases). The CDR3 runs to 14 residues. Germline V lookup: CDR1 SGHNT, CDR2 YYREEE (reference sequence). V dropped 4 bases and J dropped 2 bases, with 13 bases sitting between them.

The V and J genes are TRBV10-3 and TRBJ2-3; D ambiguous. Germline V gene data show CDR1 as ENHRY and CDR2 as SYGVKD. V lost 4 bases and J lost 6, with 11 bases in between. The CDR3 is made up of 13 amino acids. CDR3 loop: CAISARFLDTQYF. The CDR3 DNA sequence: TGTGCCATCAGTGCCCGATTCTTGGATACGCAGTATTTT.